This T cell receptor beta chain comes out of a study of T cell changes during pregnancy in multiple sclerosis. Generated by immunoSEQ multiplex PCR, the TCRdb table keeps only in-frame clones and is missing some. The sample has tens of thousands of clones, around 90% seen once. The CDR3 loop spans 17 amino acids. Per germline, CDR1 LGHNA and CDR2 YNFKEQ. The trim removed 5 bases at V and 0 bases at J, leaving 9 bases unmatched. The chain carries TRBV4-2 and TRBJ2-7, with 11 bases fitting TRBD2. The clonotype comes from a female donor with multiple sclerosis, enrolled in a pregnancy study. The source was peripheral blood, collected before pregnancy. This chain's CDR3 is CASSARIAGGDSYEQYF. CDR3 DNA: TGTGCCAGCAGCGCACGCATAGCGGGAGGGGACTCCTACGAGCAGTACTTC.